The rows below give T cell receptor beta chains drawn from one sample of a study of T-cell memory formation after mild COVID-19. TCRdb redid the calling of the 5' RACE reads with MiXCR, one entry per CDR3 protein. This sample has more than 55,000 distinct CDR3 sequences, with over 7.5% found just once. Sequencing used PBMCs or a T cell subset sorted from them (not recorded which). These receptors came from a man between 18 and 29 years old who had mild COVID-19 (a few samples of this study predate the infection). Cell type and time point are not known. The CDR3 runs from the conserved cysteine through the conserved F or W. A D gene is named only where the DNA matches it firmly. Size values are once, few and many counts, or a class for expanded clones, and some rows have none.

j_gene | abundance | d_gene | v_gene | CDR3nt | CDR3aa
TRBJ1-1 | few | . | TRBV4-2 | TGTGCCAGCAGCCAAGACCAAGGCTTGGGGGCTTTCTTT | CASSQDQGLGAFF
TRBJ2-5 | many | TRBD2 | TRBV5-1 | TGCGCCAGCAGCCCAGGAGCTAGCGGGGGAGGAAAAGAGACCCAGTACTTC | CASSPGASGGGKETQYF
TRBJ2-1 | . | . | TRBV6-1 | TGTGCCAGCAGTGATTCTAGCAGGGGTATTACGTACAATGAGCAGTTCTTC | CASSDSSRGITYNEQFF
TRBJ2-3 | few | TRBD1 | TRBV4-3 | TGCGCCAGCAGTCACTCGACAGGGGACACAGATACGCAGTATTTT | CASSHSTGDTDTQYF
TRBJ2-7 | many | . | TRBV6-5 | TGTGCCAGCAGTTACGAGGGGACTTTGCCCTACGAGCAGTACTTC | CASSYEGTLPYEQYF
TRBJ2-1 | few | TRBD2 | TRBV29-1 | TGCAGCGCCTCTGGCTTAGCGGGCTTCAATGAGCAGTTCTTC | CSASGLAGFNEQFF
TRBJ1-1 | few | . | TRBV19 | TGTGCCAGTAGTAAACAGGGAATTTGGGGAATGAACACTGAAGCTTTCTTT | CASSKQGIWGMNTEAFF
TRBJ1-1 | . | . | TRBV7-2 | TGTGCCAGCAAGGAACAGGAGTCGAACACTGAAGCTTTCTTT | CASKEQESNTEAFF
TRBJ1-5 | few | . | TRBV12-3/TRBV12-4 | TGTGCCAGCAGTTTAGGGTGGGTCAGCCAGCCCCAGCATTTT | CASSLGWVSQPQHF
TRBJ1-1 | . | . | TRBV18 | TGTGCCAGCTCAGAACGGAGTGAAGCTTTCTTT | CASSERSEAFF
TRBJ2-1 | few | TRBD1 | TRBV20-1 | TGCAGTGCTCCGGGACAGGGCGTCGGTGAGCAGTTCTTC | CSAPGQGVGEQFF
TRBJ2-1 | few | . | TRBV5-1 | TGCGCCAGCAGCTTGGATGGACTTTACAATGAGCAGTTCTTC | CASSLDGLYNEQFF
TRBJ2-2 | . | TRBD1 | TRBV19 | TGTGCCAGTGGATGGGGGACAGGCAACACCGGGGAGCTGTTTTTT | CASGWGTGNTGELFF
TRBJ2-2 | many | TRBD2 | TRBV5-1 | TGCGCCAGCAGCCAAGAGGGACTAGCGATGAACACCGGGGAGCTGTTTTTT | CASSQEGLAMNTGELFF
TRBJ2-2 | few | TRBD1 | TRBV6-2/TRBV6-3 | TGTGCCAGCACCAACATCTGGACAGGGGGAGACACCGGGGAGCTGTTTTTT | CASTNIWTGGDTGELFF
TRBJ2-5 | . | . | TRBV7-2 | TGTGCCAGCAGCTTACAGCGGAGCAACCAAGAGACCCAGTACTTC | CASSLQRSNQETQYF
TRBJ1-2 | few | . | TRBV6-5 | TGTGCCAGCAGTGTTCATCCGGTCTTTGGCTACACCTTC | CASSVHPVFGYTF
TRBJ1-1 | few | . | TRBV7-9 | TGTGCCAGCAGCTTCGACGGTAACACTGAAGCTTTCTTT | CASSFDGNTEAFF
TRBJ1-1 | few | . | TRBV5-1 | TGCGCCAGCAGCTTGGAGATTTTTGAGGGCTTGGGCACTGAAGCTTTCTTT | CASSLEIFEGLGTEAFF
TRBJ2-1 | . | . | TRBV14 | TGTGCCAGCAGCCGGCTCACCGGGACAACCTACAATGAGCAGTTCTTC | CASSRLTGTTYNEQFF
TRBJ1-5 | . | . | TRBV28 | TGTGCCAGCAGCTGGGTGTACAATCAGCCCCAGCATTTT | CASSWVYNQPQHF
TRBJ1-1 | few | . | TRBV20-1 | TGCAGTGCTATCAGGGAGAACACTGAAGCTTTCTTT | CSAIRENTEAFF
TRBJ2-3 | . | . | TRBV18 | TGTGCCAGCTCACCAAGGGGGGTCACAGATACGCAGTATTTT | CASSPRGVTDTQYF
TRBJ2-5 | . | . | TRBV29-1 | TGCAGCGTTGATAAGGGGGGAGAGACCCAGTACTTC | CSVDKGGETQYF
TRBJ1-5 | . | . | TRBV28 | TGTGCCAGCAGCTTCCATCAGGGGTTCAATCAGCCCCAGCATTTT | CASSFHQGFNQPQHF
TRBJ1-1 | few | . | TRBV19 | TGTGCCAGTACCCGTTCGGGGGCCACTGAAGCTTTCTTT | CASTRSGATEAFF
TRBJ2-3 | few | . | TRBV7-2 | TGTGCCAGCAGCTTAGTATCAGGGACAGATACGCAGTATTTT | CASSLVSGTDTQYF
TRBJ2-4 | few | . | TRBV7-9 | TGTGCCAGCAGCTCCCCACGGATTCAAAACATTCAGTACTTC | CASSSPRIQNIQYF
TRBJ2-7 | many | TRBD1 | TRBV3-1 | TGTGCCAGCAGCCCCAGGACAGGGCCCTACGAGCAGTACTTC | CASSPRTGPYEQYF
TRBJ1-6 | many | . | TRBV12-3/TRBV12-4 | TGTGCCAGCAGCATGCGGGGTTCACCCCTCCACTTT | CASSMRGSPLHF
TRBJ2-4 | few | . | TRBV6-2/TRBV6-3 | TGTGCCAGCAGGTCCTGGGGCCGGATAAACATTCAGTACTTC | CASRSWGRINIQYF
TRBJ2-2 | many | TRBD1 | TRBV7-9 | TGTGCCAGCAGCAAGGGGGACAGGGCCACCGGGGAGCTGTTTTTT | CASSKGDRATGELFF
TRBJ2-1 | . | TRBD2 | TRBV7-6 | TGTGCCAGCAGCTTAGTTTCGGGGGGGCGGCAGTTCTTC | CASSLVSGGRQFF
TRBJ2-7 | . | . | TRBV7-2 | TGTGCCAGCAGCTTAAACAGGGGAGGGTCCGAGCAGTACTTC | CASSLNRGGSEQYF
TRBJ2-3 | . | . | TRBV12-3/TRBV12-4 | TGTGCCAGCAGTTTTGGGGGGATGGACACAGATACGCAGTATTTT | CASSFGGMDTDTQYF
TRBJ1-1 | . | . | TRBV10-3 | TGTGCCACGGCCGGGACATTTTCCGAAGCTTTCTTT | CATAGTFSEAFF
TRBJ2-3 | . | . | TRBV29-1 | TGCAGCGTTGTGCGAACAGGCACAGATACGCAGTATTTT | CSVVRTGTDTQYF
TRBJ2-5 | many | TRBD2 | TRBV29-1 | TGCAGCGTTGTACTCGACGGGAGGGAGACCCAGTACTTC | CSVVLDGRETQYF
TRBJ1-4 | . | . | TRBV20-1 | TGCAGTGCGAGACCCGCAGAGAATGAAAAACTGTTTTTT | CSARPAENEKLFF
TRBJ2-1 | few | TRBD2 | TRBV19 | TGTGCCAGTAGTCCCCACCTGGCGGGGGGGCCCAATGAGCAGTTCTTC | CASSPHLAGGPNEQFF
TRBJ2-1 | many | . | TRBV15 | TGTGCCACCAGCAGAGATCTGGCGGACAATGAGCAGTTCTTC | CATSRDLADNEQFF
TRBJ2-5 | . | TRBD1 | TRBV7-6 | TGTGCCAGCAACCACCTCCGGGACAGAGGATACAGGGAGACCCAGTACTTC | CASNHLRDRGYRETQYF
TRBJ1-5 | . | . | TRBV20-1 | TGCAGTGGTTCACAGGGTGCTCAGCCCCAGCATTTT | CSGSQGAQPQHF
TRBJ2-5 | few | . | TRBV7-2 | TGTGCCAGCAGCTTAGATTTGGGGACACGGCCGACCCAGTACTTC | CASSLDLGTRPTQYF
TRBJ1-1 | . | . | TRBV20-1 | TGCAGTGCTAGAGACCCCGCCGAGACCAGCACTGAAGCTTTCTTT | CSARDPAETSTEAFF